Each of the 30 T cell receptor beta chains below was sequenced from the same sample in a study of long-term antiretroviral therapy in people with HIV. Assay version v3.0 of immunoSEQ was used, and it was run at survey level. TCRdb keeps only in-frame clones here, not all; method: immunoSEQ multiplex PCR. The table has about 25,000 clones, 60% to 85% seen once; the top ten hold around 10%. The input for sequencing was unsorted PBMCs, taken 2.1 years after starting antiretroviral therapy. Receptors were obtained from a man aged 25-45 years with HIV.

The V gene is TRBV27, the J gene TRBJ2-7; D not resolved. The CDR3 totals 13 residues. Trimming shortened V by 1 base and J by 4 bases, and 8 bases separated the two germline ends. Germline V lookup: CDR1 MNHEY, CDR2 SMNVEV (reference sequence). The CDR3 loop reads CASSLLASYEQYF. The CDR3 region has the DNA TGTGCCAGCAGTTTATTGGCCTCTTACGAGCAGTACTTC.

V and J are TRBV30 and TRBJ2-7; D might be TRBD1 or TRBD2, each matching 6 bases. Germline V gene sequence: CDR1 GTSNPN, CDR2 SVGIG (reference sequence). Deletions cut 5 bases from V and 3 bases from J, with 11 bases between. The CDR3 extends over 12 amino acids. The CDR3 coding sequence is TGTGCCTGGGGCCGGGGGCTCTACGAGCAGTACTTC. Its translation: CAWGRGLYEQYF. The variable domain in full, completed from reference TRBV30 and TRBJ2-7, reads SQTIHQWPATLVQPVGSPLSLECTVEGTSNPNLYWYRQAAGRGLQLLFYSVGIGQISSEVPQNLSASRPQDRQFILSSKKLLLSDSGFYLCAWGRGLYEQYFGPGTRLTVT.

In DNA, the CDR3 is TGTGCCAGTAGTACCCCTGTCGGGGGGGGCACGCGGGAGCAGTACTTC. Its protein product is CASSTPVGGGTREQYF. The rearrangement links TRBV19 to TRBJ2-7, with 8 nucleotides matching TRBD2. This CDR3 has 16 residues. The junction had 15 bases not matched to a gene; V was cut back by 4 bases and J by 7 bases. Germline V lookup: CDR1 LNHDA, CDR2 SQIVND (reference sequence).

Here the CDR3 reads CASSLRAPGLDTGELFF. As DNA, the CDR3 is TGTGCCAGCAGCTTAAGAGCGCCTGGGCTCGACACCGGGGAGCTGTTTTTT. V usage is TRBV7-6 and J usage is TRBJ2-2; D remains unclear. Trimming shortened V by 2 bases and J by 3 bases, and 16 bases separated the two germline ends. The CDR3 loop spans 17 amino acids. Germline CDR1 reads SGHVS; CDR2 reads FNYEAQ.

There are a few counts of this clone. V is TRBV5-1 and J is TRBJ1-1, with TRBD1 identical over 7 bases. V trimming: 7 bases; J trimming: 5 bases; junction bases outside the gene matches: 8. The CDR3 is 13 residues long. The germline CDR1 and CDR2 sequences are SGHRS and YFSETQ. CDR3: CASCRTGGTEAFF. The CDR3 nucleotides are TGCGCCAGCTGTAGGACAGGTGGAACTGAAGCTTTCTTT.

This clone was counted a few times. The chain couples TRBV7-8 to TRBJ1-5, with 8 nucleotides matching TRBD1. This CDR3 contains 14 residues. Germline lookup yields CDR1 SGHVS and CDR2 FQNEAQ. V gave up 4 bases and J gave up 6 bases; unmatched junction bases: 5. The CDR3 here is CASSSGQGVQPQHF. The CDR3 nucleotides are TGTGCCAGCAGCTCAGGACAGGGAGTTCAGCCCCAGCATTTT.

This chain connects TRBV7-2 to TRBJ1-6; no clear D. This CDR3 is 13 amino acids long. Trimming shortened V by 5 bases and J by 4 bases, and 6 bases separated the two germline ends. From germline, CDR1 is SGHTA and CDR2 FQGNSA. Here the CDR3 DNA reads TGTGCCAGCAGCCCCCGGTATAATTCACCCCTCCACTTT. Protein product: CASSPRYNSPLHF.

This clone was recorded a few times. The chain joins TRBV15 to TRBJ1-4; D is unclear. This CDR3 has 13 amino acids. Looked up from germline, CDR1 is LNHNV and CDR2 is YYDKDF (reference sequence). Trimming cost V 1 base and J 8 bases, with 8 bases left between them. The CDR3 nucleotides read TGTGCCACCAGCAGAGTAGCGGGCGAAAAACTGTTTTTT. Encoded protein: CATSRVAGEKLFF. Together with reference TRBV15 and TRBJ1-4, the CDR3 gives the full variable domain: DAMVIQNPRYQVTQFGKPVTLSCSQTLNHNVMYWYQQKSSQAPKLLFHYYDKDFNNEADTPDNFQSRRPNTSFCFLDIRSPGLGDTAMYLCATSRVAGEKLFFGSGTQLSVL.

In DNA, the CDR3 is TGTGCCAGCAGTGAAGCGGGAGGGTACTCCTACGAGCAGTACTTC. This encodes CASSEAGGYSYEQYF. The chain recombines TRBV6-1 with TRBJ2-7, with 7 bases that match TRBD2. Per the germline V gene, CDR1 is MNHNS and CDR2 is SASEGT. CDR3 length: 15 residues. The J segment lost 0 bases and the V segment lost 0 bases, leaving 2 bases of the junction unmatched.

This clone was detected only a few times. V gene TRBV6-5 combines with J gene TRBJ2-5; D gene ambiguous. Germline CDR1 reads MNHEY; CDR2 reads SVGAGI. The CDR3 sequence is 12 residues long. Deletions cut 0 bases from V and 5 bases from J, with 4 bases between. In nucleotides, the CDR3 is TGTGCCAGCAGTTACTCGACGGAGACCCAGTACTTC. Protein: CASSYSTETQYF.

This clone was recorded once. The J gene is TRBJ2-7, the V gene TRBV27; D may be TRBD2 (6 bases). Trimming cost V 0 bases and J 12 bases, with 15 bases left between them. The germline gives CDR1 MNHEY, CDR2 SMNVEV (reference sequence). CDR3 length: 13 amino acids. CDR3 residues: CASSLSLGGSPYF. DNA for the CDR3: TGTGCCAGCAGTTTATCATTGGGGGGTTCTCCGTACTTC.

The genes are TRBV10-3 and TRBJ1-1; D call uncertain. This CDR3 has 14 residues. Germline V gene data show CDR1 as ENHRY and CDR2 as SYGVKD. Trimming stripped 3 bases from V and 6 bases from J, with 14 bases between. The CDR3 loop reads CAISEPGRSSEAFF. In nucleotides, the CDR3 is TGTGCCATCAGTGAACCAGGTCGAAGTTCTGAAGCTTTCTTT.

V and J are TRBV5-5 and TRBJ1-2, with TRBD1 identical over 9 bases. J lost 8 bases, V lost 4 bases, and 6 bases had no gene match. Germline values: CDR1 SGHKS, CDR2 YYEKEE (reference sequence). The CDR3 spans 13 residues. The CDR3 DNA reads as TGTGCCAGCAGCCTTACAGGGGGCCAGGGCTACACCTTC. Amino acids: CASSLTGGQGYTF.

The V call is TRBV28, the J call TRBJ1-5; D is uncertain. The germline V gene encodes CDR1 MDHEN and CDR2 SYDVKM. V lost 11 bases and J lost 2, with 22 bases in between. There are 16 residues in the CDR3. The CDR3 spells CASPDRPHRGNQPQHF. CDR3 DNA sequence: TGTGCCTCCCCTGACCGGCCCCACCGGGGCAATCAGCCCCAGCATTTT.

The rearrangement joins TRBV27 to TRBJ2-3; TRBD2 matches at 10 bases. The CDR3 consists of 15 residues. Germline V gene data show CDR1 as MNHEY and CDR2 as SMNVEV (reference sequence). V lost 7 bases, J lost 4 bases, and 8 bases stayed unmatched. This chain's CDR3 is CASIGLAGAADTQYF. The CDR3 coding sequence is TGTGCCAGCATTGGGCTAGCGGGAGCTGCAGATACGCAGTATTTT.

The chain carries TRBV2 and TRBJ2-1; D is uncertain. Between the trimmed V and J ends, which lost 7 bases and 2 bases, there was a span of 12 bases. This CDR3 has 14 residues. CDR1 SNHLY and CDR2 FYNNEI come from the germline V gene. The CDR3 reads CASNHGGPYNEQFF. In nucleotides, the CDR3 is TGTGCCAGCAACCACGGCGGCCCCTACAATGAGCAGTTCTTC.

The chain uses TRBV18 and TRBJ1-2; maybe TRBD1 (6 bases). The ends were cut back, 3 bases at V and 0 bases at J, with 17 bases in the middle. The CDR3 has 17 residues. Germline assignment: CDR1 KGHSH and CDR2 LQKENI. For the CDR3, the DNA is TGTGCCAGCTCACCGTCGAGGGGGGACGCTTCTAACTATGGCTACACCTTC. This encodes CASSPSRGDASNYGYTF.

The chain couples TRBV2 to TRBJ2-1, with 10 bases lining up with TRBD2. Germline V gives CDR1 SNHLY, CDR2 FYNNEI. Unmatched junction bases numbered 15, after V lost 3 bases and J lost 7 bases. The CDR3 sequence is 18 residues long. CDR3 loop: CASSEVGASGGIGNEQFF. The CDR3, as DNA: TGTGCCAGCAGTGAGGTTGGGGCTAGCGGGGGCATAGGAAATGAGCAGTTCTTC.

The count of this clone is one. The V and J genes are TRBV6-5 and TRBJ1-6; 9 bases match TRBD1. The length of the CDR3 is 14 residues. CDR1 MNHEY and CDR2 SVGAGI come from the germline V gene. The V and J ends lost 5 bases and 10 bases, in that order; junction bases with no gene match: 6. The CDR3 bases are TGTGCCAGCAGTCCAGGGACAGGGTACTCACCCCTCCACTTT. Translated, it gives CASSPGTGYSPLHF.

This clone was counted a few times. In DNA form, the CDR3 reads TGTGCCAGCAGCGTGGGGACAGCAAATGAAGCTTTCTTT. It yields the protein CASSVGTANEAFF. V and J are TRBV9 and TRBJ1-1; 7 nucleotides align to TRBD1. The CDR3 extends over 13 amino acids. Trimming removed 2 bases from V and 7 bases from J; junction bases left unmatched: 5. CDR1 and CDR2 from the germline V gene are SGDLS and YYNGEE.

This clone was observed a few times. CDR3 protein: CASSPGIARTYEQYF. The DNA of the CDR3 is TGCGCCAGCAGCCCGGGTATAGCGCGAACCTACGAGCAGTACTTC. The V gene is TRBV4-1, the J gene TRBJ2-7, with D perhaps matching TRBD2 (5 bases). The germline V and J ends were trimmed by 4 bases and 2 bases, with 15 bases remaining between them. The CDR3 is made up of 15 amino acids. The germline gives CDR1 MGHRA, CDR2 YSYEKL.

The gene calls are TRBV7-6 and TRBJ2-3, with 7 bases that match TRBD2. With 3 bases clipped from V and 2 bases from J, the junction kept 8 bases outside the gene matches. The CDR3 consists of 16 residues. Germline loops: CDR1 SGHVS, CDR2 FNYEAQ. In DNA form, the CDR3 reads TGTGCCAGCAGCTTGGGAGGACTAGGATCCACAGATACGCAGTATTTT. It specifies CASSLGGLGSTDTQYF.

The rearrangement uses TRBV7-9 and TRBJ2-2, with D possibly TRBD2 on 5 matching bases. Germline CDR1 reads SEHNR; CDR2 reads FQNEAQ (reference sequence). The CDR3 is 16 amino acids. V was cut by 3 bases and J by 2 bases, with 13 bases left in between. The CDR3 loop reads CASSLSAGGNTGELFF. The CDR3 bases are TGTGCCAGCAGCTTGTCGGCGGGTGGCAACACCGGGGAGCTGTTTTTT.

This chain uses TRBV7-6 with TRBJ1-2; 10 nucleotides agree with TRBD1. Germline values: CDR1 SGHVS, CDR2 FNYEAQ. V shed 5 bases, J shed 1 base, and the junction held 10 bases outside the gene matches. This CDR3 has 17 residues. The CDR3 DNA reads as TGTGCCAGCAGCCAAACCCCCGACAGGGGGCGTAACTATGGCTACACCTTC. It is translated as CASSQTPDRGRNYGYTF. The full variable domain, its missing parts supplied by reference TRBV7-6 and TRBJ1-2, is GAGVSQSPRYKVTKRGQDVALRCDPISGHVSLYWYRQALGQGPEFLTYFNYEAQQDKSGLPNDRFSAERPEGSISTLTIQRTEQRDSAMYRCASSQTPDRGRNYGYTFGSGTRLTVV.

The J gene is TRBJ1-4, the V gene TRBV30, with D possibly matching TRBD1 (6 bases). This CDR3 contains 13 residues. Germline values: CDR1 GTSNPN, CDR2 SVGIG (reference sequence). V was shortened by 5 bases and J by 4 bases, with 11 bases between the two germline ends. CDR3 region: CAWSGRGNEKLFF. CDR3 DNA sequence: TGTGCCTGGTCGGGCAGGGGTAATGAAAAACTGTTTTTT.

J is TRBJ2-2 and V is TRBV9; D tentatively reads TRBD1 or TRBD2 (5 bases each). With 0 bases removed from V and 4 bases from J, the gap between germline ends came to 10 bases. CDR3 length equals 15 residues. Germline V CDR1 and CDR2: SGDLS, YYNGEE. The CDR3 nucleotides read TGTGCCAGCAGCGTAGTCGGGGACGCCACCGGGGAGCTGTTTTTT. This codes for CASSVVGDATGELFF.

CDR3 nucleotides: TGTGCCAGCTCACCGGTGTCTAGCGGTTACAATGAGCAGTTCTTC. Translating it yields CASSPVSSGYNEQFF. This chain links TRBV18 with TRBJ2-1; the match to TRBD2 covers 7 bases. With 3 bases clipped from V and 4 bases from J, the junction kept 6 bases outside the gene matches. The length of the CDR3 is 15 residues. Per the germline V gene, CDR1 is KGHSH and CDR2 is LQKENI.

The chain's CDR3 is CASSGRKNSPLHF. The CDR3 nucleotides are TGTGCCAGCAGCGGGCGAAAGAATTCACCCCTCCACTTT. The chain links TRBV2 to TRBJ1-6; D gene uncertain. Trimming removed 6 bases at V and 7 bases at J, with 10 bases between. This CDR3 comprises 13 residues. The germline V gene has CDR1 SNHLY and CDR2 FYNNEI.

The chain joins TRBV30 to TRBJ2-7, with a tentative D call TRBD1 (6 bases). Germline V CDR1 and CDR2: GTSNPN, SVGIG (reference sequence). This CDR3 contains 11 residues. Trimming took 7 bases from V and 4 from J, leaving 11 bases between them. The CDR3 reads CASMTGYEQYF. In nucleotides, the CDR3 is TGTGCCTCTATGACAGGTTACGAGCAGTACTTC. Together with reference TRBV30 and TRBJ2-7, the CDR3 gives the full variable domain: SQTIHQWPATLVQPVGSPLSLECTVEGTSNPNLYWYRQAAGRGLQLLFYSVGIGQISSEVPQNLSASRPQDRQFILSSKKLLLSDSGFYLCASMTGYEQYFGPGTRLTVT.

With respect to this clone: A junction boundary mismatches the germline segment, possibly from a read error. This rearrangement joins TRBV7-9 to TRBJ2-6, with D possibly being TRBD1 (6 bases). This CDR3 has 16 amino acids. CDR1 SEHNR and CDR2 FQNEAQ come from the germline V gene (reference sequence). The DNA of the CDR3 is TGTGCCAGCAGCATAGCCCAGGGGCTCGGGGCCAACGTCCTGACTTTC. This sequence encodes CASSIAQGLGANVLTF.